Below, one T cell receptor (beta chain) is given with its context. As yet, its antigen is unknown. The CDR3 totals 13 residues. In germline, CDR1 is MDHEN, CDR2 SYDVKM. V lost 6 bases and J lost 3, with 11 bases in between. The sample belongs to a study of cytomegalovirus exposure and HLA in healthy donors. On the study more broadly: In a previous analysis, more than 90 million unique TCR beta sequences were found from roughly 180 million T cells.

PCR employed 60 Vbeta and 13 Jbeta primers. TCRdb keeps only in-frame clones here, not all; method: immunoSEQ multiplex PCR. The sample lists under 150,000 clones, 70% to 85% occurring once. General observations from the study: There were about 160 TCR beta chains listed as cytomegalovirus-associated. Earlier analysis found most TCR beta V segments productive about 90% or about 30% of the time.

This TCR derives from a woman in her 40s in good health and CMV-seropositive. The chain employs TRBV28 and TRBJ2-5, with a tentative D call TRBD1 (5 bases). Sequences were obtained from PBMCs. Here the CDR3 reads CASSPRAEETQYF. CDR3 coding DNA: TGTGCCAGCAGCCCCAGGGCCGAAGAGACCCAGTACTTC.